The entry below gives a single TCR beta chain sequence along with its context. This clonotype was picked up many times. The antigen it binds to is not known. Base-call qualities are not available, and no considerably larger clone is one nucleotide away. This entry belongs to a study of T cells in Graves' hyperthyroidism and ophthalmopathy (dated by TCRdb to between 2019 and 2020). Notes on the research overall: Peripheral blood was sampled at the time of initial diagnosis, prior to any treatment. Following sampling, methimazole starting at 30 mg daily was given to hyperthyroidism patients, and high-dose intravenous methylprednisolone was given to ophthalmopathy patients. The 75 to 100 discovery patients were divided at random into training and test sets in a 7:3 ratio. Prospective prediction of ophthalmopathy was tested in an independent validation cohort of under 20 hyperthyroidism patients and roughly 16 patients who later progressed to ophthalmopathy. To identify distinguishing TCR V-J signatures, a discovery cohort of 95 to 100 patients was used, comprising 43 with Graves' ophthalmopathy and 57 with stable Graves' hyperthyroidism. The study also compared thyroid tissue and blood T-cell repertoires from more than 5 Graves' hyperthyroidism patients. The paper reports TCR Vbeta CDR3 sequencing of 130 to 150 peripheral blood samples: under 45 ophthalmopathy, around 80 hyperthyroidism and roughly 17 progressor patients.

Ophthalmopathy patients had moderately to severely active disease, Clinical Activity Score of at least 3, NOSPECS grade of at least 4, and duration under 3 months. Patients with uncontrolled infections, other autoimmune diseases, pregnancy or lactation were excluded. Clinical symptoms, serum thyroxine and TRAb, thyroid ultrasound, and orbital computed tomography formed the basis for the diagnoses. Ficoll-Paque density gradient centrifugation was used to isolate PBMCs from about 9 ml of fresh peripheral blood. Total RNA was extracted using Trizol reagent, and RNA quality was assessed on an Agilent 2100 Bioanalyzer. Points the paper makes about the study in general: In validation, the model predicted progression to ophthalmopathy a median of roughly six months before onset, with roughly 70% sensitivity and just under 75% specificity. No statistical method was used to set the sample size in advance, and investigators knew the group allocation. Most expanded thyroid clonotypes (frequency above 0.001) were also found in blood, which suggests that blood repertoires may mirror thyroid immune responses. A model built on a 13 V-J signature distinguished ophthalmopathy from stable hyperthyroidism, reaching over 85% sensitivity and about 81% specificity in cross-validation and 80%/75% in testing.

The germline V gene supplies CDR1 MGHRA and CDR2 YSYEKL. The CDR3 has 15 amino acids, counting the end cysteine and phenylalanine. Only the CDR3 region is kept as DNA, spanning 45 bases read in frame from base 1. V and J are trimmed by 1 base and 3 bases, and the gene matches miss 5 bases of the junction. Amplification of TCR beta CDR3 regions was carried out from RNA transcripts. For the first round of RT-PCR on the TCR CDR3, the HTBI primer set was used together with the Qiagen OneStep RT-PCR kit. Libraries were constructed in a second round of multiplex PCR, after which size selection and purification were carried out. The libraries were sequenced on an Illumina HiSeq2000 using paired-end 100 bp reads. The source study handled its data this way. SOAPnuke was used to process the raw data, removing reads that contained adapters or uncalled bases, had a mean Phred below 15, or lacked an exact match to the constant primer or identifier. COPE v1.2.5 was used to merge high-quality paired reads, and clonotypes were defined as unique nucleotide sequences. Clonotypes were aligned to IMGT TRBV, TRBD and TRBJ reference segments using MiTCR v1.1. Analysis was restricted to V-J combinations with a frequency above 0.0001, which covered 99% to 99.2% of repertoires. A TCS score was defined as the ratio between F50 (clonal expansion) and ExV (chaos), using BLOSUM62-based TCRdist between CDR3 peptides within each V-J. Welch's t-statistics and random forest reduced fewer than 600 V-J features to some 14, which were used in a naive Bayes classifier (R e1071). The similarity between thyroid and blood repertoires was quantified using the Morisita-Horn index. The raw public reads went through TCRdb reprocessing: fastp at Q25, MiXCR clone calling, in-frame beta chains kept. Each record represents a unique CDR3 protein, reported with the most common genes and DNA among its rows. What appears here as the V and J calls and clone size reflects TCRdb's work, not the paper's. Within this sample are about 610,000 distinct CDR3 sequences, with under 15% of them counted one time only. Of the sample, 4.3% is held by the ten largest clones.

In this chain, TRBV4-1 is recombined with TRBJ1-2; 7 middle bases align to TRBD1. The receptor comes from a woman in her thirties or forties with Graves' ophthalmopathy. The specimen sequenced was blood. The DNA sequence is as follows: TGCGCCAGCAGCCAAGTAGCCGGGACAGACTATGGCTACACCTTC. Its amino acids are CASSQVAGTDYGYTF.